Sequencing of this T cell receptor beta chain was carried out in a study of T cells after yellow fever vaccination. Background on the study: Fractions of limited cellularity were prepared by means of SMART-Seq v4 Ultra Low Input.

TCR cDNA, made by 5'RACE template switching, carried an added universal primer site and UMIs. Via MiXCR, TCRdb re-called the 5' RACE reads, giving one row per CDR3 protein. The sample holds roughly 330,000 distinct CDR3 sequences, about 6.6% seen once. A few counts support this clonotype. The germline V gene encodes CDR1 SGHTA and CDR2 FQGNSA. The V end was cut by 1 base, the J end by 7 bases, with 14 bases between. The CDR3 runs 15 residues. The specimen was PBMCs, collected around 45 days after the first yellow fever vaccination. This TCR was sampled from a man in his late teens or twenties who received the YFV17D yellow fever vaccine. The chain is built from TRBV7-2 and TRBJ1-5, with D uncertain. Here the CDR3 reads CASSLGGLLGQPQHF. The CDR3 DNA is TGTGCCAGCAGCTTAGGAGGGCTACTGGGGCAGCCCCAGCATTTT.